This is a list of T cell receptor beta chains from one sample in a study of blood T cell repertoires in COVID-19. Profiling relied on immunoSEQ multiplex PCR, and the TCRdb table lists in-frame clones only, not all of them. The sample lists tens of thousands of clones, roughly nine tenths seen once, with approximately 15% in the top ten. Sequences were obtained from peripheral blood. These receptors were collected from a man aged 55 to 70 with active or convalescent COVID-19. Both conserved end residues are part of each CDR3. A D gene is named only where the DNA matches it firmly. The listing skips clone size in some rows; elsewhere it reads once, few, many or a size class.

V,size,J,D,CDR3,DNA
TRBV19,.,TRBJ1-5,.,CASSPGLGQPQHF,TGTGCCAGTAGTCCAGGGTTGGGACAGCCCCAGCATTTT
TRBV3-1/TRBV3-2,.,TRBJ1-1,.,CASSQYGGITEAFF,TGTGCCAGCAGCCAATATGGAGGGATCACTGAAGCTTTCTTT
TRBV7-3,few,TRBJ2-1,.,CASSPTTGNNEQFF,TGTGCCAGCAGCCCTACGACCGGGAACAATGAGCAGTTCTTC
TRBV7-3,.,TRBJ1-2,.,CASSPNGNSYGYTF,TGTGCCAGCAGCCCAAACGGAAACAGCTATGGCTACACCTTC
TRBV7-9,.,TRBJ1-4,.,CASSLPSGSVNEKLFF,TGTGCCAGCAGCTTACCCTCCGGGTCAGTTAATGAAAAACTGTTTTTT
TRBV5-8,few,TRBJ2-1,TRBD2,CASSAEISTSNLNEQFF,TGTGCCAGCAGCGCGGAAATCTCGACTAGCAACCTCAATGAGCAGTTCTTC
TRBV9,.,TRBJ2-2,TRBD1,CASSVGSWTGRTGELFF,TGTGCCAGCAGCGTAGGAAGTTGGACAGGGAGGACCGGGGAGCTGTTTTTT
TRBV13,few,TRBJ2-5,TRBD2,CASSPRTSIEETQYF,TGTGCCAGCAGCCCACGGACTAGCATCGAAGAGACCCAGTACTTC
TRBV13,.,TRBJ2-7,TRBD2,CASSLGRLAGVSHEQYF,TGTGCCAGCAGCTTAGGCAGACTAGCGGGGGTCTCCCACGAGCAGTACTTC
TRBV29-1,.,TRBJ1-1,.,CSVGSTGTKDTEAFF,TGCAGCGTTGGATCGACAGGTACCAAGGACACTGAAGCTTTCTTT
TRBV7-9,.,TRBJ2-5,.,CASSLDLGVGQETQYF,TGTGCCAGCAGCTTAGATCTCGGGGTCGGCCAAGAGACCCAGTACTTC
TRBV7-9,.,TRBJ2-3,.,CASSLPRSADTQYF,TGTGCCAGCAGTCTACCCCGGTCCGCAGATACGCAGTATTTT
TRBV7-9,.,TRBJ2-7,TRBD2,CASSLPGLDYEQYF,TGTGCCAGCAGCTTACCGGGACTAGACTACGAGCAGTACTTC
TRBV3-1/TRBV3-2,.,TRBJ2-5,.,CASSQAHQETQYF,TGTGCCAGCAGCCAAGCTCACCAAGAGACCCAGTACTTC
TRBV6-5,.,TRBJ2-5,TRBD1,CAAQGWETQYF,TGTGCCGCACAGGGGTGGGAGACCCAGTACTTC
TRBV10-3,.,TRBJ1-5,TRBD1,CATEDRVGQPQHF,TGTGCCACCGAGGACAGGGTAGGTCAGCCCCAGCATTTT
TRBV24-1,.,TRBJ2-3,.,CATSDTVTDTQYF,TGTGCCACCAGTGATACGGTCACAGATACGCAGTATTTT
TRBV28,.,TRBJ1-4,.,CASRKGPNEKLFF,TGTGCCAGCCGGAAGGGGCCTAATGAAAAACTGTTTTTT
TRBV27,.,TRBJ2-5,.,CASSLLSRRETQYF,TGTGCCAGCAGTTTATTAAGCCGCCGGGAGACCCAGTACTTC
TRBV20-1,.,TRBJ1-1,.,CSASWGRRFF,TGCAGTGCTAGTTGGGGGAGGCGGTTCTTT
TRBV28,.,TRBJ1-5,.,CASSLWQGNNQPQHF,TGTGCCAGCAGTTTATGGCAGGGTAATAATCAGCCCCAGCATTTT
TRBV3-1/TRBV3-2,.,TRBJ1-2,.,CASSPTTANYGYTF,TGTGCCAGCAGCCCTACGACAGCTAACTATGGCTACACCTTC
TRBV30,once,TRBJ1-6,TRBD1,CAWSVTGGSPLHF,TGTGCCTGGAGTGTGACAGGGGGGTCACCCCTCCACTTT
TRBV5-1,.,TRBJ1-6,.,CASSLAPASSYNSPLHF,TGCGCCAGCAGCTTGGCGCCAGCGAGCTCCTATAATTCACCCCTCCACTTT
TRBV2,.,TRBJ1-2,.,CASSDRGNYGYTF,TGTGCCAGCAGTGACAGGGGAAACTATGGCTACACCTTC
TRBV28,few,TRBJ1-4,.,CASSIPGATNEKLFF,TGTGCCAGCAGTATTCCCGGAGCAACTAATGAAAAACTGTTTTTT
TRBV19,.,TRBJ1-1,.,CASMGQWNTEAFF,TGTGCCAGTATGGGCCAGTGGAACACTGAAGCTTTCTTT
TRBV3-1/TRBV3-2,.,TRBJ2-7,TRBD1,CASSQGQGSDEQYF,TGTGCCAGCAGCCAGGGACAGGGTTCCGACGAGCAGTACTTC
TRBV7-2,.,TRBJ2-3,.,CASSFGGPSTDTQYF,TGTGCCAGCAGCTTCGGGGGGCCTAGCACAGATACGCAGTATTTT
TRBV2,.,TRBJ1-1,.,CASSEALGGVVEAFF,TGTGCCAGCAGTGAAGCCTTGGGGGGGGTGGTTGAAGCTTTCTTT
TRBV5-1,.,TRBJ1-5,.,CASSFSGIGQPQHF,TGCGCCAGCAGCTTTTCGGGGATAGGGCAGCCCCAGCATTTT
TRBV19,.,TRBJ2-7,.,CASSQDTFYEQYF,TGTGCCAGTAGTCAGGACACCTTCTACGAGCAGTACTTC
TRBV6-5,.,TRBJ1-6,TRBD1,CASSSTFQFPGQGFYF,TGTGCCAGCAGTTCCACTTTCCAATTTCCGGGACAGGGTTTTTACTTT
TRBV3-1/TRBV3-2,.,TRBJ2-5,.,CASSQASGNYNF,TGTGCCAGCAGCCAAGCCTCCGGGAACTACAACTTC
TRBV10-3,.,TRBJ1-2,TRBD1,CAISENRDSRYGYTF,TGTGCCATCAGTGAGAACCGGGACAGCCGATATGGCTACACCTTC
TRBV4-1,.,TRBJ1-2,.,CASSQGPRNYGYTF,TGCGCCAGCAGCCAAGGCCCACGGAACTATGGCTACACCTTC
TRBV2,.,TRBJ1-1,.,CASSTGIGNTEAFF,TGTGCCAGCAGTACGGGTATTGGGAACACTGAAGCTTTCTTT
TRBV25-1,.,TRBJ1-4,.,CASSELFPSLNEKLFF,TGTGCCAGCAGTGAATTATTCCCGAGTCTTAATGAAAAACTGTTTTTT
TRBV3-1/TRBV3-2,.,TRBJ1-2,.,CASSLGEDYGYTF,TGTGCCAGCAGCCTAGGTGAGGACTATGGCTACACCTTC
TRBV29-1,.,TRBJ1-2,TRBD1,CSVGGQGTTIYGYTF,TGCAGCGTTGGCGGACAGGGGACAACCATCTATGGCTACACCTTC
TRBV27,.,TRBJ2-5,.,CASSNGGPGETQYF,TGTGCCAGCAGTAACGGGGGGCCGGGGGAGACCCAGTACTTC
TRBV6-2/TRBV6-3,.,TRBJ2-1,TRBD2,CASSSETSGVNEQFF,TGTGCCAGCAGTTCCGAGACTAGCGGGGTTAATGAGCAGTTCTTC
TRBV6-5,once,TRBJ2-3,TRBD2,CASSLGAGGPDTQYF,TGTGCCAGCAGCCTGGGGGCGGGGGGGCCGGATACGCAGTATTTT
TRBV7-8,.,TRBJ1-4,.,CASNLNVGVGEKLFF,TGTGCCAGCAACTTAAATGTCGGGGTAGGCGAAAAACTGTTTTTT
TRBV2,.,TRBJ1-5,.,CASSENSPGQPQHF,TGTGCCAGCAGTGAGAATTCCCCAGGGCAGCCCCAGCATTTT
TRBV12-2,few,TRBJ2-1,.,CASRRAAGPYNEQFF,TGTGCAAGTCGTCGGGCGGCGGGGCCCTACAATGAGCAGTTCTTC
TRBV28,few,TRBJ1-5,.,CASSLEDNQPQHF,TGTGCCAGCAGTTTAGAGGACAATCAGCCCCAGCATTTT
TRBV29-1,few,TRBJ1-2,TRBD1,CSDGTGNGYTF,TGCAGCGACGGGACAGGGAACGGCTACACCTTC
TRBV7-2,.,TRBJ1-2,TRBD1,CASSSEPGQKYGYTF,TGTGCCAGCAGCTCGGAACCGGGACAGAAATATGGCTACACCTTC
TRBV9,.,TRBJ2-5,.,CASSGTAQETQYF,TGTGCCAGCAGCGGGACAGCCCAAGAGACCCAGTACTTC
TRBV7-6,.,TRBJ1-1,.,CASSLGLTNTEAFF,TGTGCCAGCAGCTTGGGACTGACGAACACTGAAGCTTTCTTT
TRBV28,.,TRBJ2-2,TRBD2,CASSLWAGVNTGELFF,TGTGCCAGCAGTTTATGGGCGGGGGTTAACACCGGGGAGCTGTTTTTT
TRBV6-1,.,TRBJ1-1,.,CASSEGGGNTEAFF,TGTGCCAGCAGTGAAGGAGGGGGGAACACTGAAGCTTTCTTT
TRBV5-6,.,TRBJ2-1,.,CASSLDYRDYNEQFF,TGTGCCAGCAGCTTGGACTATCGGGACTACAATGAGCAGTTCTTC
TRBV7-2,.,TRBJ2-1,.,CASSLAGGIYNEQFF,TGTGCCAGCAGCTTAGCGGGGGGTATCTACAATGAGCAGTTCTTC
TRBV5-5,.,TRBJ1-1,.,CAAQGGILNTEAFF,TGTGCCGCCCAGGGAGGGATACTGAACACTGAAGCTTTCTTT
TRBV3-1/TRBV3-2,.,TRBJ1-2,TRBD1,CASGTGSTNYGYTF,TGTGCCAGCGGGACAGGGTCTACTAACTATGGCTACACCTTC
TRBV19,.,TRBJ1-6,TRBD1,CASSSLGTGGNSPLHF,TGTGCCAGTAGCTCACTCGGGACAGGGGGGAATTCACCCCTCCACTTT
TRBV19,.,TRBJ1-4,TRBD1,CASSAILRGLEEKLFF,TGTGCCAGTAGTGCAATCCTCAGGGGGCTAGAGGAAAAACTGTTTTTT
TRBV24-1,.,TRBJ2-3,TRBD1,CATSDWNDRVGTDTQYF,TGTGCCACCAGTGACTGGAATGACAGGGTGGGTACAGATACGCAGTATTTT